This T cell receptor beta chain originates from a study of T-cell reconstitution after alpha-beta-depleted transplantation in children (TCRdb year 2016). Study-wide context: Using TCR repertoire profiling, the study quantitatively followed how T-cell immune reconstitution unfolded in children after TCRalphabeta/CD19-depleted allogeneic hematopoietic cell transplantation.

From the cysteine up to the phenylalanine, the CDR3 has a length of 14 residues. Kept here is only the CDR3 DNA, which spans 42 bases and is read in frame from base 1. From a lookup of the germline V gene, CDR1 and CDR2 are SGHTA and FQGNSA. The junction shows trimming of 5 bases on V and 7 bases on J, plus 15 bases between the germline ends. Library prep was done by PCR. The sequencer was an Illumina HiSeq 2500. TCR libraries were prepared with molecular barcoding, using unique molecular identifiers to normalize TCRbeta repertoire quantification. TCRdb took the public reads, trimmed them with fastp at Q25, ran MiXCR for clone calling and kept in-frame beta chains. CDR3 protein duplicates are merged, each entry listing the most common genes and DNA. The sample has 83,000 or so distinct CDR3 sequences on record, 6.5% to 8.5% of them singletons. The biggest ten clones account for 6.9% of the sample. This clonotype was counted many times. It lacks a known antigen. No base quality values were provided; no much bigger clone lies one nucleotide off.

The sequence is built from TRBV7-2 and TRBJ1-5; D gene: possibly TRBD1, on 5 matching bases. The clonotype originates from a human donor who donated a stem cell graft to a child with congenital amegakaryocytic thrombocytopenia. This specimen was PBMCs from the stem cell graft donor, taken from the stem cell graft. The base sequence is TGTGCCAGCAGCCTAGGGGTTAGCGGCCAGCCCCAGCATTTT. Its amino acids are CASSLGVSGQPQHF.